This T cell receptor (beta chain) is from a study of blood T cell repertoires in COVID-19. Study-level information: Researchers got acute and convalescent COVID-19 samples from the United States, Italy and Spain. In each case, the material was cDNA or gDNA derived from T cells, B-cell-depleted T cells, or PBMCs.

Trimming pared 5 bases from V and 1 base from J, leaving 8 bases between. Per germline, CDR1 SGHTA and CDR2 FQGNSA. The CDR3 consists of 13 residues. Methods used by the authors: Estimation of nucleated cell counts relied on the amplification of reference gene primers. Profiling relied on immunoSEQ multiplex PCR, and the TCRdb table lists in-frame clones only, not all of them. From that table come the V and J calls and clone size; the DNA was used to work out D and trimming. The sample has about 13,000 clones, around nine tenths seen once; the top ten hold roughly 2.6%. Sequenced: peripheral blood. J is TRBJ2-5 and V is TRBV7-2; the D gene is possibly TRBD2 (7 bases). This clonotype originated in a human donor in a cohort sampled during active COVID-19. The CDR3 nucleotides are TGTGCCAGCAGCGGGGGGGCCCAAGAGACCCAGTACTTC. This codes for CASSGGAQETQYF. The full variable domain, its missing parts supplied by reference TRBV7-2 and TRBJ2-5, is GAGVSQSPSNKVTEKGKDVELRCDPISGHTALYWYRQSLGQGLEFLIYFQGNSAPDKSGLPSDRFSAERTGGSVSTLTIQRTQQEDSAVYLCASSGGAQETQYFGPGTRLLVL.